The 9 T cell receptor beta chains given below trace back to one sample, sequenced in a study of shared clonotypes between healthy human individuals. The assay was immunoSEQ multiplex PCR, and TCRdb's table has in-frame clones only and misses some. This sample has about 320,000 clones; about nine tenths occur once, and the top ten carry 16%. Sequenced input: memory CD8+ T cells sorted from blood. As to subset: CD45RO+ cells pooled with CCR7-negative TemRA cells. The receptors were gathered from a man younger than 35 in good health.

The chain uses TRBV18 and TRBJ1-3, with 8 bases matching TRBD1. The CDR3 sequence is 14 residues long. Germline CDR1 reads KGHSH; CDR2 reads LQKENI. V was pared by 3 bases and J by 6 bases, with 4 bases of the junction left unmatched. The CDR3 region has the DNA TGTGCCAGCTCACCTTGGACAGGGCTAAACACCATATATTTT. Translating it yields CASSPWTGLNTIYF.

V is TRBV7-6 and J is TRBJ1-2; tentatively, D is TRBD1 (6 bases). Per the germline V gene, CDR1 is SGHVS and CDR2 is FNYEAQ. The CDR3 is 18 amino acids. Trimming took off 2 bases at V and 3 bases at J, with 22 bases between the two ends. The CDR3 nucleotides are TGTGCCAGCAGCTTAATCTCAGGGGACGATGGGGTCGACTATGGCTACACCTTC. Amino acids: CASSLISGDDGVDYGYTF. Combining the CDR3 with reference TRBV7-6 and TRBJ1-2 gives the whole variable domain GAGVSQSPRYKVTKRGQDVALRCDPISGHVSLYWYRQALGQGPEFLTYFNYEAQQDKSGLPNDRFSAERPEGSISTLTIQRTEQRDSAMYRCASSLISGDDGVDYGYTFGSGTRLTVV.

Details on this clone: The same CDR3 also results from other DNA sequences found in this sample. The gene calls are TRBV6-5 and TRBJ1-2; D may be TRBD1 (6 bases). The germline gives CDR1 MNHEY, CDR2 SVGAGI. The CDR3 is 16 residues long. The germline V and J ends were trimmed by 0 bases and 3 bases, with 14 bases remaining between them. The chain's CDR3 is CASSYSSGERDYGYTF. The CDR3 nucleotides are TGTGCCAGCAGTTACTCGTCAGGGGAGCGGGACTATGGCTACACCTTC.

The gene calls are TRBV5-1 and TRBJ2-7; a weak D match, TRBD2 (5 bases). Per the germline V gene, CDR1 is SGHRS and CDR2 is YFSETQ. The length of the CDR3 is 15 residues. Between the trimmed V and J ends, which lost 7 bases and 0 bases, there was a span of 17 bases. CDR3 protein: CASFPDSESSYEQYF. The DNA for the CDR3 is TGCGCCAGCTTTCCGGACTCGGAAAGCTCCTACGAGCAGTACTTC.

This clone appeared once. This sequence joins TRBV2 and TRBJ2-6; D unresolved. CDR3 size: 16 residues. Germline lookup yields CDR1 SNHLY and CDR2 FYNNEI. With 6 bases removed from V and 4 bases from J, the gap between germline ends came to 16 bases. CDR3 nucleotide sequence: TGTGCCAGCAGGAAAGACGGACCCTCGGGGGCCAACGTCCTGACTTTC. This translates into CASRKDGPSGANVLTF.

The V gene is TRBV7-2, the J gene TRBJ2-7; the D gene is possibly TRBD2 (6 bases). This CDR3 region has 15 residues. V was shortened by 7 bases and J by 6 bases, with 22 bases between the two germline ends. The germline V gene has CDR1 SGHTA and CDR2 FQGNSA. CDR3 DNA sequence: TGTGCCAGCACCCATCAGACTAGAGGTGAGGGCGAGCAGTACTTC. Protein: CASTHQTRGEGEQYF.

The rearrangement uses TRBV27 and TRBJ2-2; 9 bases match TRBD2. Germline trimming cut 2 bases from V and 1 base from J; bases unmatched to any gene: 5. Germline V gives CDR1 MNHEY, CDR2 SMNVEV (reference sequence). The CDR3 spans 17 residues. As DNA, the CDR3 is TGTGCCAGCAGTTTAGTGGCGGGGGGGTGGAACACCGGGGAGCTGTTTTTT. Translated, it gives CASSLVAGGWNTGELFF.

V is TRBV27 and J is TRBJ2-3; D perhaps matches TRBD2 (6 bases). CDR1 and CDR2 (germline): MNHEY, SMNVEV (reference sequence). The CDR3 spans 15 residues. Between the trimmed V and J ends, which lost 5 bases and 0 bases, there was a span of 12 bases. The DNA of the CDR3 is TGTGCCAGCAGTCCGATGGGGGGTAGCACAGATACGCAGTATTTT. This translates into CASSPMGGSTDTQYF.

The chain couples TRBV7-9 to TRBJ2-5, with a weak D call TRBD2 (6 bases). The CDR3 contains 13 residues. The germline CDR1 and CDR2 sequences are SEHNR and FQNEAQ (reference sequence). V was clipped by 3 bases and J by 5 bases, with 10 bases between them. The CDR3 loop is CASSFSGVETQYF. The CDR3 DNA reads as TGTGCCAGCAGCTTTAGCGGAGTGGAGACCCAGTACTTC.